Detailed here is one T cell receptor (beta chain). These data are taken from a study of blood T cell repertoires in COVID-19. Turning to the study itself: The samples span acute and convalescent COVID-19 from the United States, Italy and Spain. PBMCs, B-cell-depleted T cells, or T cells were the source of the cDNA or gDNA that made up the material.

Germline CDR1 is SGHVS and CDR2 is FQNEAQ. The ends were cut back, 4 bases at V and 0 bases at J, with 21 bases in the middle. This CDR3 spans 18 amino acids. Per the authors' pipeline: The assay estimated nucleated cells by amplifying reference gene primers. Assay: immunoSEQ multiplex PCR; the TCRdb copy retains only in-frame clones and omits some. V, J and clone size reflect that table, while D and trimming were determined from the DNA. This table holds approximately 120,000 clones, around 80% found once. Sequenced: peripheral blood. The J gene is TRBJ1-1, the V gene TRBV7-8, with a weak D call TRBD1 (5 bases). This clonotype was sampled from a woman aged 45 to 65 with acute or convalescent COVID-19. DNA for the CDR3: TGTGCCAGCAGCTCAGGGAGGGTTTTTGGCTCCATGAACACTGAAGCTTTCTTT. Translation: CASSSGRVFGSMNTEAFF. Full variable domain (missing parts from reference TRBV7-8 and TRBJ1-1): GAGVSQSPRYKVAKRGQDVALRCDPISGHVSLFWYQQALGQGPEFLTYFQNEAQLDKSGLPSDRFFAERPEGSVSTLKIQRTQQEDSAVYLCASSSGRVFGSMNTEAFFGQGTRLTVV.